The sample holds one count of the clone carrying this T cell receptor (beta chain). Its antigen is not known. The CDR3 sequence is 14 residues long. Looked up from germline, CDR1 is MRHNA and CDR2 is SNTAGT. The ends lost 2 bases at V and 5 bases at J; junction bases unmatched: 4. The entry originates in a study of cytomegalovirus exposure and HLA in healthy donors. Study-wide findings and caveats: Analysis was carried out at a later point, and it linked a missense DCLRE1C variant to TCR beta V- and J-gene trimming. Cytomegalovirus association was assigned to about 150 TCR beta chains.

The PCR employed 60 Vbeta primers together with 13 Jbeta primers. The data were produced by immunoSEQ multiplex PCR, yet TCRdb's version contains in-frame clones alone and is incomplete. In the table there are 90,000 to 110,000 clones, 78% of which are singletons. The chain uses TRBV6-4 and TRBJ1-1; TRBD1 matches at 8 bases. The TCR comes from a young man in good health and CMV-seronegative. Sequencing used PBMCs. The chain's CDR3 is CASSDTDRATEAFF. The CDR3 coding sequence is TGTGCCAGCAGTGACACGGACAGGGCTACTGAAGCTTTCTTT.